Below, 14 T cell receptor beta chains from the same sample are listed, as sequenced in a study of identical twins. From the 5' RACE reads, TCRdb called clonotypes with MiXCR, one entry per CDR3 protein. Of hundreds of thousands of distinct CDR3 sequences detected, about 12% appear once; the ten largest clones hold 1.5% to 2%. These data were likewise used in another study, on yellow fever vaccine responses in identical twins.

Sequencing was performed on PBMCs. These receptors originate from a woman younger than 30 in good health.

This clonotype was detected a few times. The V and J genes are TRBV11-2 and TRBJ1-1; 10 nucleotides line up with TRBD1. The germline V gene has CDR1 SGHAT and CDR2 FQNNGV. After removal of 4 bases from V and 1 base from J, the junction contained 6 bases not matched to a gene. The CDR3 extends over 16 amino acids. CDR3 in amino acids: CASSSDRGLENTEAFF. Written as DNA, the CDR3 is TGTGCCAGCAGCTCTGACAGGGGGCTGGAGAACACTGAAGCTTTCTTT.

V gene TRBV27 combines with J gene TRBJ1-4, with D perhaps TRBD1 (5 bases). The CDR3 is 15 residues long. Trimming took off 6 bases at V and 8 bases at J, with 19 bases between the two ends. Germline CDR1 and CDR2: MNHEY and SMNVEV (reference sequence). CDR3 sequence (DNA): TGTGCCAGCAGCACTTACCCAGGGAATGGGGAAAAACTGTTTTTT. Protein sequence: CASSTYPGNGEKLFF.

The chain employs TRBV19 and TRBJ2-7; D perhaps matches TRBD1 (5 bases). The CDR3 length is 13 residues. Germline assignment: CDR1 LNHDA and CDR2 SQIVND (reference sequence). The ends were cut back, 11 bases at V and 1 base at J, with 15 bases in the middle. The CDR3 nucleotides are TGTGCCGCTTCGCCCCCAGGGTCCTACGAGCAGTACTTC. Translated, it gives CAASPPGSYEQYF.

The rearrangement uses TRBV20-1 and TRBJ1-5; D is ambiguous. The CDR3 extends over 14 amino acids. In germline, CDR1 is DFQATT, CDR2 SNEGSKA (reference sequence). Trimming stripped 1 base from V and 0 bases from J, with 7 bases between. This CDR3 is CSARVPSSNQPQHF. In DNA form, the CDR3 reads TGCAGTGCTAGAGTACCCAGTAGCAATCAGCCCCAGCATTTT.

The CDR3 region is CASSPRTTSGSQGETQYF. CDR3 nucleotides: TGTGCCAGCAGTCCCCGAACTACTAGCGGGAGTCAGGGAGAGACCCAGTACTTC. V usage is TRBV27 and J usage is TRBJ2-5, with 11 bases matching TRBD2. Germline-derived CDR1 and CDR2 are MNHEY and SMNVEV (reference sequence). This CDR3 spans 18 amino acids. V lost 5 bases to trimming and J lost 4 bases; unmatched junction nucleotides: 15.

The V call is TRBV14, the J call TRBJ2-1, with 11 nucleotides matching TRBD2. Trimming removed 0 bases from V and 2 bases from J; junction bases left unmatched: 12. This CDR3 has 20 amino acids. Germline V lookup: CDR1 SGHDN, CDR2 FVKESK. The CDR3 spells CASSQEKWSSGRTTYNEQFF. In DNA, the CDR3 is TGTGCCAGCAGCCAAGAAAAGTGGTCTAGCGGGAGGACCACCTACAATGAGCAGTTCTTC.

Comment on this clonotype: A much larger clone differs by one base, so this may be a read error. The chain uses TRBV6-1 and TRBJ2-1; D remains ambiguous. Germline assignment: CDR1 MNHNS and CDR2 SASEGT. This CDR3 has 12 amino acids. The DNA of the CDR3 is TGTGCCAGCAGTGATTACTACAATGAGCAGATCTTC. Encoded protein: CASSDYYNEQIF.

This chain's CDR3 is CASSPPGTIPDTQYF. CDR3 in DNA: TGTGCCAGCAGCCCGCCAGGGACTATCCCAGATACGCAGTATTTT. V usage is TRBV11-3 and J usage is TRBJ2-3; TRBD2 aligns across 7 bases. Germline V CDR1 and CDR2: SGHNT, YENEEA. The CDR3 sequence is 15 residues long. J gave up 4 bases and V 5 bases, and 9 bases lay outside the gene matches.

Many counts were recorded for this clonotype. The chain recombines TRBV29-1 with TRBJ2-3; D remains ambiguous. This CDR3 is 12 amino acids long. Trimming left V 3 bases short and J 2 bases short, with 6 bases between. In germline, CDR1 is SQVTM, CDR2 ANQGSEA. The CDR3 spells CSVDANTDTQYF. Written as DNA, the CDR3 is TGCAGCGTTGACGCTAACACAGATACGCAGTATTTT.

This clonotype was seen a few times. The junction departs from germline at one end; a sequencing error may be responsible. This chain connects TRBV5-1 to TRBJ2-3; TRBD1 is a possible D gene (6 bases). This CDR3 has 15 amino acids. Germline V gene data show CDR1 as SGHRS and CDR2 as YFSETQ. The CDR3 is CANSLQTGHTDTQYF. In DNA form, the CDR3 reads TGCGCCAACAGCTTGCAGACAGGCCACACAGATACGCAGTATTTT.

V gene TRBV10-3 combines with J gene TRBJ2-2; possible D gene TRBD1, 5 bases. Germline V gene lookup returns CDR1 ENHRY and CDR2 SYGVKD. Between the trimmed V and J ends, which lost 3 bases and 5 bases, there was a span of 13 bases. The CDR3 is 15 residues long. Here the CDR3 reads CAISDKGLTTGELFF. The DNA for the CDR3 is TGTGCCATCAGTGATAAGGGGCTAACGACCGGGGAGCTGTTTTTT.

The chain has TRBV20-1 and TRBJ1-5; 11 bases fit TRBD1. The germline V gene encodes CDR1 DFQATT and CDR2 SNEGSKA (reference sequence). V dropped 6 bases and J dropped 5; count of bases not matched to a gene: 12. The CDR3 sequence is 16 residues long. The DNA of the CDR3 is TGCAGTGCCCCGGACAGGGGGCGTAGGGCCTATCAGCCCCAGCATTTT. Its translation: CSAPDRGRRAYQPQHF.

This clonotype was seen more than once but under ten times. The V gene is TRBV15, the J gene TRBJ2-1; 7 nucleotides align to TRBD2. The junction had 11 bases not matched to a gene; V was cut back by 8 bases and J by 4 bases. This CDR3 contains 15 residues. CDR1 is LNHNV, CDR2 YYDKDF, per germline (reference sequence). The CDR3 reads CATRLSGTAYNEQFF. Here the CDR3 DNA reads TGTGCCACCCGGTTAAGCGGGACGGCGTACAATGAGCAGTTCTTC. Full variable domain (rest looked up from reference TRBV15 and TRBJ2-1): DAMVIQNPRYQVTQFGKPVTLSCSQTLNHNVMYWYQQKSSQAPKLLFHYYDKDFNNEADTPDNFQSRRPNTSFCFLDIRSPGLGDTAMYLCATRLSGTAYNEQFFGPGTRLTVL.

There are a few counts of this clonotype. The J gene is TRBJ2-7, the V gene TRBV2, with 9 positions matching TRBD1. CDR1 SNHLY and CDR2 FYNNEI come from the germline V gene. The ends lost 7 bases at V and 9 bases at J; junction bases unmatched: 16. The CDR3 is 15 residues long. The DNA of the CDR3 is TGTGCCAGCACCCTAGGACAGGGGAAACCGTCCGGGCAGTACTTC. Amino acids: CASTLGQGKPSGQYF. The variable domain in full, completed from reference TRBV2 and TRBJ2-7, reads EPEVTQTPSHQVTQMGQEVILRCVPISNHLYFYWYRQILGQKVEFLVSFYNNEISEKSEIFDDQFSVERPDGSNFTLKIRSTKLEDSAMYFCASTLGQGKPSGQYFGPGTRLTVT.